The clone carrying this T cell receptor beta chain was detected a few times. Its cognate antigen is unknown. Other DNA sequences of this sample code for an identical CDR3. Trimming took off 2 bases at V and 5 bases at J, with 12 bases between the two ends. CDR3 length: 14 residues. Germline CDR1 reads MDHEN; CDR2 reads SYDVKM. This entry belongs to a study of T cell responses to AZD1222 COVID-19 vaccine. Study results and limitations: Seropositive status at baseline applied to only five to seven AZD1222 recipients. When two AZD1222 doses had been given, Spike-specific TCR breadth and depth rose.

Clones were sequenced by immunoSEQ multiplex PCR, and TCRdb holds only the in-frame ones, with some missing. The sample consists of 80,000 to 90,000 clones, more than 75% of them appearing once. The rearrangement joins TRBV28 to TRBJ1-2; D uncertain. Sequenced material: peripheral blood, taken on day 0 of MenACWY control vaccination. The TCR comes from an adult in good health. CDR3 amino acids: CASSLTGVGYGYTF. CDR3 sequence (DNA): TGTGCCAGCAGTTTAACCGGGGTGGGGTATGGCTACACCTTC.